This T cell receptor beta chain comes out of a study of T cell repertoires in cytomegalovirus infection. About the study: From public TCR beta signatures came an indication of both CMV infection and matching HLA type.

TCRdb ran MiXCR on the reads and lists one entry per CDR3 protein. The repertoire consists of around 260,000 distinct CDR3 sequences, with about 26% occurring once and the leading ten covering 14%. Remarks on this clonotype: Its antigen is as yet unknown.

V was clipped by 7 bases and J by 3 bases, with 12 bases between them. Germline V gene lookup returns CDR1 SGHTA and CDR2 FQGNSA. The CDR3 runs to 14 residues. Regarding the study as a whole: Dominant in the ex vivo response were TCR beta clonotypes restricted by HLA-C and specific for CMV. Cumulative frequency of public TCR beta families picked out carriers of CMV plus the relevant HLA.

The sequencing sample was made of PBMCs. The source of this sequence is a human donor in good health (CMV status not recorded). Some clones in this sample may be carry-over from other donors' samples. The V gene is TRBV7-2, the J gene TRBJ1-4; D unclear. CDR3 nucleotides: TGTGCCAGCACCCAGGCACGGTCTAATGAAAAACTGTTTTTT. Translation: CASTQARSNEKLFF.